The 22 T cell receptor beta chains below were found in one sample sequenced in a study of T cell responses to AZD1222 COVID-19 vaccine. Measured with immunoSEQ multiplex PCR; TCRdb has only the in-frame clones, and not every one. The repertoire consists of over 85,000 clones, with 70% to 90% occurring once and the leading ten covering roughly 14%. This material consisted of peripheral blood, taken 28 days after the second AZD1222 dose. The receptors stem from an adult who received the AZD1222 COVID-19 vaccine.

The gene calls are TRBV10-2 and TRBJ2-1, with TRBD2 matching over 7 bases. This CDR3 comprises 14 residues. Unmatched junction bases numbered 4, after V lost 4 bases and J lost 4 bases. Germline lookup yields CDR1 WSHSY and CDR2 SAAADI. CDR3 residues: CASSGGTTYNEQFF. CDR3 coding DNA: TGCGCCAGCAGTGGCGGGACTACGTACAATGAGCAGTTCTTC.

V usage is TRBV30 and J usage is TRBJ1-4; perhaps TRBD1 as D (5 bases). Trimming left V 0 bases short and J 7 bases short, with 15 bases between. Looked up from germline, CDR1 is GTSNPN and CDR2 is SVGIG (reference sequence). The CDR3 is 15 residues long. The CDR3 reads CAWSVQENRAEKLFF. CDR3 DNA: TGTGCCTGGAGTGTACAGGAGAACCGGGCTGAAAAACTGTTTTTT.

The CDR3 here is CASGNTEAFF. CDR3 DNA sequence: TGTGCCAGCGGGAACACTGAAGCTTTCTTT. J is TRBJ1-1 and V is TRBV12-3 or TRBV12-4, with D unresolved. V lost 8 bases to trimming and J lost 1 base, with 2 bases between them. This CDR3 has 10 residues.

CDR3 sequence (DNA): TGTGCCAGCAGCCACTGGGGGGAAACTAATGAAAAACTGTTTTTT. It encodes CASSHWGETNEKLFF. The J gene is TRBJ1-4, the V gene TRBV5-5, with a weak D call TRBD1 (5 bases). Trimming removed 4 bases at V and 1 base at J, with 11 bases between. Looked up from germline, CDR1 is SGHKS and CDR2 is YYEKEE (reference sequence). There are 15 residues in the CDR3.

The chain is built from TRBV27 and TRBJ2-7, with D perhaps matching TRBD2 (6 bases). There are 23 residues in the CDR3. V lost 5 bases and J lost 7, with 45 bases in between. The germline gives CDR1 MNHEY, CDR2 SMNVEV (reference sequence). The DNA for the CDR3 is TGTGCCAGCAGTCCCCATCTGGTCCCTGTACGGGTATCTAGCGTCTCCCCCCTTTGGGAGCAGTACTTC. Encoded protein: CASSPHLVPVRVSSVSPLWEQYF.

The chain carries TRBV29-1 and TRBJ1-2, with D possibly TRBD1 on 5 matching bases. The V gene's germline CDR1 is SQVTM and CDR2 ANQGSEA. CDR3 length equals 13 residues. Trimming pared 0 bases from V and 7 bases from J, leaving 12 bases between. Here the CDR3 DNA reads TGCAGCGTTGAAGATCGGGGGGGTCGTGGCTACACCTTC. Protein: CSVEDRGGRGYTF.

The chain is built from TRBV7-9 and TRBJ1-2; D remains ambiguous. Trimming removed 4 bases at V and 5 bases at J, with 14 bases between. The germline V gene encodes CDR1 SEHNR and CDR2 FQNEAQ (reference sequence). The CDR3 loop spans 14 amino acids. This chain's CDR3 is CASSSPGPRYGYTF. In DNA, the CDR3 is TGTGCCAGCAGCTCGCCGGGCCCCAGGTATGGCTACACCTTC.

V is TRBV5-1 and J is TRBJ1-2, with D possibly matching TRBD1 (5 bases). In germline, CDR1 is SGHRS, CDR2 YFSETQ. The V and J ends lost 8 bases and 3 bases respectively, with 11 bases between them. The CDR3 runs 12 residues. The CDR3 nucleotides read TGCGCCAGTTCTGGGGGGTACTATGGCTACACCTTC. It codes for CASSGGYYGYTF.

Sample share makes this clone medium-sized. The chain links TRBV27 to TRBJ2-3; D possibly corresponds to TRBD2 (5 bases). This CDR3 contains 15 residues. Looked up from germline, CDR1 is MNHEY and CDR2 is SMNVEV (reference sequence). The V end was cut by 3 bases, the J end by 5 bases, with 15 bases between. Written as DNA, the CDR3 is TGTGCCAGCAGTTTGGGTGGGAGTTACGGAGATACGCAGTATTTT. This translates into CASSLGGSYGDTQYF.

This chain connects TRBV4-1 to TRBJ1-6; no definite D call. V lost 1 base, J lost 10 bases, and 17 bases lay in between. This CDR3 is built from 16 residues. The V gene's germline CDR1 is MGHRA and CDR2 YSYEKL. The DNA for the CDR3 is TGCGCCAGCAGCCAAGCAGCCCGGGTAATAATCTCACCCCTCCACTTT. This sequence encodes CASSQAARVIISPLHF.

The CDR3 DNA reads as TGCAGCGCTGGACAGGGCGAGCAGTACTTC. Its protein product is CSAGQGEQYF. The chain uses TRBV29-1 and TRBJ2-7; 8 positions match TRBD1. The CDR3 contains 10 residues. Germline loops: CDR1 SQVTM, CDR2 ANQGSEA. J was trimmed by 6 bases and V by 7 bases; bases with no gene match: 2.

CDR3: CSASRLAGVHEQFF. The CDR3 nucleotides read TGCAGTGCTAGTAGGCTAGCGGGAGTACATGAGCAGTTCTTC. The V and J genes are TRBV20-1 and TRBJ2-1, with TRBD2 identical over 10 bases. The CDR3 has 14 residues. Germline lookup yields CDR1 DFQATT and CDR2 SNEGSKA (reference sequence). The V gene end was trimmed by 3 bases and the J gene end by 8 bases; junction bases not matched to a gene: 7.

The chain is built from TRBV29-1 and TRBJ2-2, with unresolved D. CDR3 size: 15 residues. Germline V gives CDR1 SQVTM, CDR2 ANQGSEA. V was pared by 1 base and J by 0 bases, with 9 bases between. The CDR3 here is CSVEVQVANTGELFF. For the CDR3, the DNA is TGCAGCGTTGAAGTCCAGGTCGCGAACACCGGGGAGCTGTTTTTT.

The chain has TRBV2 and TRBJ1-4, with 7 positions matching TRBD1. The CDR3 totals 15 residues. V shed 4 bases, J shed 1 base, and the junction held 3 bases outside the gene matches. Germline loops: CDR1 SNHLY, CDR2 FYNNEI. The CDR3 loop reads CASSARQGTNEKLFF. The CDR3 region has the DNA TGTGCCAGCAGTGCCAGACAGGGAACTAATGAAAAACTGTTTTTT. Full variable domain (outside the CDR3, taken from reference TRBV2 and TRBJ1-4): EPEVTQTPSHQVTQMGQEVILRCVPISNHLYFYWYRQILGQKVEFLVSFYNNEISEKSEIFDDQFSVERPDGSNFTLKIRSTKLEDSAMYFCASSARQGTNEKLFFGSGTQLSVL.

This clone was seen a single time. The V and J genes are TRBV5-1 and TRBJ2-1, with a possible D match to TRBD2 (5 bases). Germline CDR1 SGHRS, CDR2 YFSETQ. This CDR3 spans 14 amino acids. V shed 2 bases and J shed 6 bases, with 12 bases lying between them. This CDR3 reads CASSLDTGGNEQFF. In DNA form, the CDR3 reads TGCGCCAGCAGCTTAGATACTGGAGGCAATGAGCAGTTCTTC.

About this clone: Other DNA sequences within the sample encode an identical CDR3. The rearrangement uses TRBV19 and TRBJ1-5; 10 bases match TRBD1. With V trimmed by 6 bases and J by 4 bases, 0 bases remained unmatched. The CDR3 spans 13 residues. CDR1 and CDR2 (germline): LNHDA, SQIVND (reference sequence). Here the CDR3 DNA reads TGTGCCAGTAGGGACAGGGGGAATCAGCCCCAGCATTTT. It is translated as CASRDRGNQPQHF.

In DNA form, the CDR3 reads TGCGCCAGCAGTGACCCCGACCCTGGGAACGAGCAGTACTTC. Amino acids: CASSDPDPGNEQYF. The chain employs TRBV10-2 and TRBJ2-7; no clear D. V gave up 3 bases and J gave up 5 bases, with 14 bases separating them. CDR1 and CDR2 from the germline V gene are WSHSY and SAAADI. This CDR3 contains 14 residues.

The rearrangement uses TRBV10-3 and TRBJ2-5; 10 bases are a match to TRBD1. The CDR3 runs to 15 residues. J gave up 4 bases and V 6 bases, and 8 bases lay outside the gene matches. CDR1 is ENHRY, CDR2 SYGVKD, per germline. In DNA form, the CDR3 reads TGTGCCATCAGACCCGGGACAGGGGCAGGAGAGACCCAGTACTTC. It is translated as CAIRPGTGAGETQYF.

The chain couples TRBV2 to TRBJ1-1; the D is unclear. From germline, CDR1 is SNHLY and CDR2 FYNNEI. The germline V and J ends were trimmed by 2 bases and 0 bases, with 7 bases remaining between them. CDR3 length: 14 residues. The CDR3 DNA sequence: TGTGCCAGCAGTGAAATCGGGATGAACACTGAAGCTTTCTTT. Residues: CASSEIGMNTEAFF.

The J gene is TRBJ1-2, the V gene TRBV29-1; D is possibly TRBD1 (5 bases). The CDR3 spans 13 residues. Between the trimmed V and J ends, which lost 2 bases and 6 bases, there was a span of 13 bases. Looked up from germline, CDR1 is SQVTM and CDR2 is ANQGSEA. Here the CDR3 reads CSVELPGLHGYTF. CDR3 nucleotides: TGCAGCGTTGAACTGCCAGGGCTTCATGGCTACACCTTC.

The chain uses TRBV27 and TRBJ1-6, with TRBD1 as a possible D gene (6 bases). CDR1 and CDR2 (germline): MNHEY, SMNVEV (reference sequence). The CDR3 runs to 15 residues. Trimming cost V 5 bases and J 6 bases, with 14 bases left between them. The CDR3 DNA sequence: TGTGCCAGCAGTCAAGCTACAGGGTCTAATTCACCCCTCCACTTT. It translates to CASSQATGSNSPLHF.

The CDR3, as DNA: TGTGCCAGCAGAGGCCCAGAGGGAACTGAAGCTTTCTTT. Its translation is CASRGPEGTEAFF. The V and J genes are TRBV6-1 and TRBJ1-1; D not resolved. The germline gives CDR1 MNHNS, CDR2 SASEGT. The CDR3 consists of 13 residues. The V gene lost 6 bases and the J gene lost 5 bases, with 13 bases spanning the gap.